Below, one T cell receptor beta chain is given with its context. The antigen remains undetermined. This sample was taken from a study of a mutant IDH1 vaccine in newly diagnosed glioma. Germline values: CDR1 DFQATT, CDR2 SNEGSKA (reference sequence). CDR3 length: 11 amino acids. Trimming took 6 bases from V and 6 from J; bases not matched to a gene: 4. Clones were read by immunoSEQ multiplex PCR, and TCRdb kept only the in-frame ones, dropping some. Among tens of thousands of clones, about 79% were seen once, and the ten largest hold roughly an eighth. Described time point: week 35, safety follow-up. Each dose delivered 300 ug of mutant IDH1 20-mer peptide subcutaneously with imiquimod.

This material consisted of PBMCs, taken from a glioma patient whose treatment included an IDH1 peptide vaccine. The J gene is TRBJ2-7, the V gene TRBV20-1; 8 bases are a match to TRBD1. The sequence was collected from a man between 40 and 49 years old with glioma. The CDR3 sequence is CSASGGAEQYV. The CDR3, as DNA: TGCAGTGCCTCAGGGGGCGCCGAGCAGTACGTC.